This paragraph reports one T cell receptor beta chain. These data are taken from a study of OX40 agonist ivuxolimab in advanced cancers. Study context: Three patients had partial responses: one hepatocellular carcinoma, two cutaneous melanoma.

CDR1 is SGHRS, CDR2 YFSETQ, per germline. This CDR3 contains 15 residues. Losses at the gene ends were 0 bases for V and 4 bases for J; bases not matched to a gene: 3. Data came from immunoSEQ multiplex PCR; TCRdb stores just in-frame clones and leaves some out. The sample lists around 60,000 clones; about four fifths were seen once. The V gene is TRBV5-1, the J gene TRBJ2-3, with 9 nucleotides matching TRBD1. The sequencing used CD4+ or CD8+ T cells sorted from blood, collected in a trial of the OX40 agonist ivuxolimab. This sequence originates from an adult with an advanced solid tumor such as melanoma, head and neck, liver or kidney cancer. CDR3 nucleotide sequence: TGCGCCAGCAGCTTGGGGGACAGGGTAGCAGATACGCAGTATTTT. Translating gives CASSLGDRVADTQYF.